This record looks at one TCR beta chain sequence and its context. This sample was included in a study of T cells in Graves' hyperthyroidism and ophthalmopathy. Thyroid ultrasound, orbital computed tomography, clinical symptoms, and serum thyroxine and TRAb underpinned diagnoses. The CDR3 loop spans 14 amino acids. The germline gives CDR1 MNHEY, CDR2 SVGEGT. V shed 9 bases, J shed 4 bases, and the junction held 9 bases outside the gene matches. RNA transcripts provided the source from which TCR beta CDR3 regions were amplified. First-round RT-PCR of the TCR CDR3 relied on the HTBI primer set. TCRdb analysed the multiplex PCR reads with MiXCR anew, one entry per CDR3 protein. The sample contains roughly 300,000 distinct CDR3 sequences, about 25% of which appear only once.

The sequencing input was blood. The TCR was taken from a man aged 40-49 years with Graves' hyperthyroidism that later progressed to Graves' ophthalmopathy. The J gene is TRBJ1-1, the V gene TRBV6-2 or TRBV6-3; the match to TRBD1 covers 9 bases. The CDR3 nucleotides are TGTGCCAGTCGGACAGGGGATATGGTCACTGAAGCTTTCTTT. Amino acid sequence: CASRTGDMVTEAFF.